These T cell receptor beta chains were read from a single sample in a study of cytomegalovirus exposure and HLA in healthy donors. The data were produced by immunoSEQ multiplex PCR, yet TCRdb's version contains in-frame clones alone and is incomplete. Counted here are about 160,000 clones, roughly 84% occurring once; the ten biggest clones make up roughly 2.1%. Sequenced material: PBMCs. The receptors stem from a man between 18 and 29 years old in good health and CMV-seropositive. CDR3s include the opening cysteine and the closing phenylalanine or tryptophan. D genes are given only for firm matches. Clone sizes are given selectively: once, few, many, or a class where the clone is expanded.

TRBJ1-1,15,TRBD1,TRBV11-3,NA,CASSYAGTGGTEAFF,TGTGCCAGCAGCTACGCCGGGACAGGAGGAACTGAAGCTTTCTTT
TRBJ2-7,14,NA,TRBV5-1,NA,CASSSWESSYEQYF,TGCGCCAGCAGCTCGTGGGAGAGCTCCTACGAGCAGTACTTC
TRBJ2-2,12,NA,TRBV7-3,NA,CASSFLTGELFF,TGTGCCAGCAGCTTCCTCACCGGGGAGCTGTTTTTT
TRBJ1-2,15,NA,TRBV5-4,NA,CASSFSGAAGYGYTF,TGTGCCAGCAGCTTTTCAGGGGCTGCGGGCTATGGCTACACCTTC
TRBJ1-1,16,NA,TRBV4-3,once,CASSHVIQGANTEAFF,TGCGCCAGCAGCCATGTGATACAGGGAGCGAACACTGAAGCTTTCTTT
TRBJ1-2,12,TRBD1,TRBV5-1,NA,CASSPDRVGYTF,TGCGCCAGCAGCCCGGACAGGGTTGGCTACACCTTC
TRBJ2-3,20,TRBD2,TRBV4-2,NA,CASSQKFSASGGEGTDTQYF,TGTGCCAGCAGCCAAAAATTCTCGGCTAGCGGGGGGGAGGGCACAGATACGCAGTATTTT
TRBJ1-1,12,TRBD1,TRBV9,NA,CASRELTGEAFF,TGTGCCAGCAGGGAATTGACAGGGGAAGCTTTCTTT
TRBJ1-2,14,NA,TRBV7-9,NA,CASSPPGQNYGYTF,TGTGCCAGCAGCCCACCCGGACAAAACTATGGCTACACCTTC
TRBJ2-5,14,NA,TRBV7-3,NA,CASSSGLYGETQYF,TGTGCCAGCAGCTCGGGACTCTATGGGGAGACCCAGTACTTC
TRBJ2-3,12,NA,TRBV7-2,few,CASSPESHTQYF,TGTGCCAGCAGCCCGGAGTCCCATACGCAGTATTTT
TRBJ2-1,12,TRBD1,TRBV25-1,NA,CASSPGGGEQFF,TGTGCCAGCAGTCCAGGGGGCGGTGAGCAGTTCTTC
TRBJ2-5,16,NA,TRBV7-6,NA,CASSLVAIGPQETQYF,TGTGCCAGCAGCTTAGTAGCGATCGGACCCCAAGAGACCCAGTACTTC
TRBJ2-3,15,NA,TRBV6-1,NA,CASSEETGGTDTQYF,TGTGCCAGCAGTGAAGAGACAGGTGGCACAGATACGCAGTATTTT
TRBJ2-7,13,NA,TRBV15,NA,CATSRDSRYEQYF,TGTGCCACCAGCAGAGATTCGCGGTACGAGCAGTACTTC
TRBJ2-5,13,NA,TRBV2,NA,CASSEWQKETQYF,TGTGCCAGCAGTGAATGGCAGAAAGAGACCCAGTACTTC
TRBJ2-1,17,TRBD2,TRBV23-1,NA,CASSQSNSGGHYNEQFF,TGCGCCAGCAGTCAATCTAATAGCGGGGGCCACTACAATGAGCAGTTCTTC
TRBJ1-1,14,TRBD1,TRBV30,NA,CAWSVGTGNTEAFF,TGTGCCTGGAGTGTTGGGACAGGAAACACTGAAGCTTTCTTT
TRBJ2-2,15,TRBD2,TRBV7-7,few,CASSSSPGGAGELFF,TGTGCCAGCAGCTCCTCTCCCGGGGGGGCCGGGGAGCTGTTTTTT
TRBJ1-5,14,NA,TRBV6-6,NA,CASRWGPSGQPQHF,TGTGCCAGCCGATGGGGGCCCTCGGGGCAGCCCCAGCATTTT
TRBJ2-1,15,TRBD1,TRBV11-2,NA,CASSLVQGVTNEQFF,TGTGCCAGCAGCTTAGTGCAGGGGGTTACCAATGAGCAGTTCTTC
TRBJ1-5,15,TRBD1,TRBV6-1,NA,CASRLQGDSNQPQHF,TGTGCCAGCAGATTACAGGGGGATAGCAATCAGCCCCAGCATTTT
TRBJ2-3,14,NA,TRBV7-9,NA,CASSLIQGRDTQYF,TGTGCCAGCAGCCTCATACAGGGCCGGGATACGCAGTATTTT
TRBJ1-1,11,NA,TRBV2,NA,CASSGRTEAFF,TGTGCCAGCAGCGGTCGCACTGAAGCTTTCTTT
TRBJ2-1,15,TRBD1,TRBV10-2,NA,CASSANRGSRNEQFF,TGCGCCAGCAGCGCGAACAGGGGGTCTAGGAATGAGCAGTTCTTC
TRBJ1-1,14,NA,TRBV2,once,CASSMGGLNTEAFF,TGTGCCAGCAGTATGGGAGGACTGAACACTGAAGCTTTCTTT
TRBJ2-7,11,NA,TRBV12-2,NA,CASRLEHEQYF,TGTGCAAGTCGCTTAGAGCACGAGCAGTACTTC
TRBJ2-3,15,TRBD2,TRBV30,NA,CAWSAFAGVTDTQYF,TGTGCCTGGAGTGCATTCGCGGGGGTCACAGATACGCAGTATTTT
TRBJ1-6,14,TRBD1,TRBV15,NA,CATSSGTGNSPLHF,TGTGCCACCAGCAGCGGGACAGGGAATTCACCCCTCCACTTT
TRBJ2-3,16,TRBD2,TRBV30,once,CAWSPLAGGGTDTQYF,TGTGCCTGGAGTCCTTTAGCGGGGGGAGGTACAGATACGCAGTATTTT
TRBJ2-3,16,TRBD2,TRBV7-8,few,CASSPRSGGVSDTQYF,TGTGCCAGCAGCCCGCGTAGCGGGGGGGTTTCAGATACGCAGTATTTT
TRBJ1-3,15,TRBD1,TRBV27,NA,CASSVGQGIGNTIYF,TGTGCCAGCAGTGTCGGACAGGGAATAGGAAACACCATATATTTT
TRBJ2-4,13,NA,TRBV5-6,NA,CASSYGTKNSQYF,TGTGCCAGCAGCTATGGAACCAAAAACAGTCAGTACTTC
TRBJ2-3,13,NA,TRBV5-4,once,CASSLEGGDTQYF,TGTGCCAGCAGCTTGGAGGGGGGGGATACGCAGTATTTT
TRBJ2-3,13,NA,TRBV4-3,NA,CASSPRAGDTQYF,TGCGCCAGCAGCCCGAGGGCGGGAGATACGCAGTATTTT
TRBJ2-1,14,TRBD1,TRBV6-1,few,CASSEAEGAHEQFF,TGTGCCAGCAGTGAAGCTGAGGGGGCACATGAGCAGTTCTTC
TRBJ1-5,15,NA,TRBV27,NA,CASRLETDSNQPQHF,TGTGCCAGCAGACTCGAAACAGATAGCAATCAGCCCCAGCATTTT